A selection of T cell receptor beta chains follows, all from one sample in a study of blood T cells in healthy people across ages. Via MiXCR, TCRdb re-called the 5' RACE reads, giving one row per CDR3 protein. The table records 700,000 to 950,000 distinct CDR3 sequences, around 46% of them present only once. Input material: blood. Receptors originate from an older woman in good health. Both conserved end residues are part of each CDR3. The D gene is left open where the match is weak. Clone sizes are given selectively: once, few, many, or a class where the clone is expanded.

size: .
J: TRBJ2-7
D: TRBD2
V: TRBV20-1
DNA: TGCAGTGCTCTGGGACTAGCGGCCTACGAGCAGTACTTC
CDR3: CSALGLAAYEQYF

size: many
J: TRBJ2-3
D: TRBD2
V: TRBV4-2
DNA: TGTGCCAGCAGCCAGAGAGGACTAGCGGCCAGGGATACGCAGTATTTT
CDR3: CASSQRGLAARDTQYF

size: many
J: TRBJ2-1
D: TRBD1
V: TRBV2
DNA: TGTGCCAGCAGCTTAGACAGGGACAATGAGCAGTTCTTC
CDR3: CASSLDRDNEQFF

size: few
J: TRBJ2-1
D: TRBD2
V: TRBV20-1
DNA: TGCTGTGCTAGAGATCCGAAAGGCGGGAGCAATGAGCAGTTCTTC
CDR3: CCARDPKGGSNEQFF

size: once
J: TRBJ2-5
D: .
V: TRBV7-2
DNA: TGTGCCAGCACCCTCTTGGGGGGAGCGGAGACCCAGTACTTC
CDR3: CASTLLGGAETQYF

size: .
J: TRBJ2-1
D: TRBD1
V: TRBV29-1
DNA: TGCAGCCTACGGGACAGGGCGGTTATCAATGAGCAGTTCTTC
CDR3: CSLRDRAVINEQFF

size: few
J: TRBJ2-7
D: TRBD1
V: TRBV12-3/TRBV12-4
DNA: TGTGCCAGCAGTTTAGGGACAGGGGAAGCCTACGAGCAGTACTTC
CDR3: CASSLGTGEAYEQYF

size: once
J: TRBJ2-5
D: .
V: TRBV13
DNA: TGTGCCAGCAGCACCTACAGGCCCCAGCAAGAGACCCAGTACTTC
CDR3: CASSTYRPQQETQYF

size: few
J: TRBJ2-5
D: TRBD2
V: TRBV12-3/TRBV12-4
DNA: TGTGCCAGCAGGATAGCGGGGGGAGGCCAAGAGACCCAGTACTTC
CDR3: CASRIAGGGQETQYF

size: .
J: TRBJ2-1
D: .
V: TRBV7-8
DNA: TGTGCCAGCATACCTTTAACGAGCTCCTACAATGAGCAGTTCTTC
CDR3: CASIPLTSSYNEQFF

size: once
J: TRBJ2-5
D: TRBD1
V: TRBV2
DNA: TGTGCCAGCAGTGATAGGGGACAGGGGGAAGAGACCCAGTACTTC
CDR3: CASSDRGQGEETQYF

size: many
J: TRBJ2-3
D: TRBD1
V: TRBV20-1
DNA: TGCAGTGCCCCTCTCAGAAGGGGGCCGATCACAGATACGCAGTATTTT
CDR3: CSAPLRRGPITDTQYF

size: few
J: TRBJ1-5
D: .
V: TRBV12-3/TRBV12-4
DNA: TGTGCCAGCAGTCTGCCCGACCGGAGCAATCAGCCCCAGCATTTT
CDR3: CASSLPDRSNQPQHF

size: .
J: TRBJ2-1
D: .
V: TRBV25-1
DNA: TGTGCCAGCAGTGAAGGAGGACAGAGCTCCTACAATGAGCAGTTCTTC
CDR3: CASSEGGQSSYNEQFF

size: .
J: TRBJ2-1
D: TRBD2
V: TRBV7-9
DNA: TGTGCCAGCAGAGAAGGGACTAGCGGCAAGCAGTTCTTC
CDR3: CASREGTSGKQFF

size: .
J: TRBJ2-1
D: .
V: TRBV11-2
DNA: TGTGCCAGCCTGACTCAGGGGAATGAGCAGTTCTTC
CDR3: CASLTQGNEQFF

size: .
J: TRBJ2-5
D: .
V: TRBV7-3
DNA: TGTGCCAGCGGGGACACCGAAGAGACCCAGTACTTC
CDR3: CASGDTEETQYF

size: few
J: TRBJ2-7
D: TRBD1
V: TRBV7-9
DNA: TGTGCCAGCAGCTCGAAAACAGGGGGCTACGAGCAGTACTTC
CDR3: CASSSKTGGYEQYF

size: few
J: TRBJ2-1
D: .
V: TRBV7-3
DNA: TGTGCCAGCAGTTTCGGACTGGACAATGAGCAGTTCTTC
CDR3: CASSFGLDNEQFF

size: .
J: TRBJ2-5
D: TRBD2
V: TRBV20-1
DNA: TGCAGTGCGACAACATTAGTCGGGCGGGAGATAGGCGAGACCCAGTACTTC
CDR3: CSATTLVGREIGETQYF

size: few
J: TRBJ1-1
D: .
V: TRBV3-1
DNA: TGTGCCAGCAGCCAAAACACGAACACTGAAGCTTTCTTT
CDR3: CASSQNTNTEAFF

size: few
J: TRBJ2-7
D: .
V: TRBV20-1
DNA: TGCAGTGCTACCAAAATGGGAATCCTCGATGGGGAGCAGTACTTC
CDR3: CSATKMGILDGEQYF

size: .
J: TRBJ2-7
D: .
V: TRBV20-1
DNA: TGCAGTGCTAGAGATCTCGACTCCTACGAGCAGTACTTC
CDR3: CSARDLDSYEQYF

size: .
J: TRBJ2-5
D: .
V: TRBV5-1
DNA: TGCGCCAGCAGCGCCTTTGCCATAGTTGTGGAGACCCAGTACTTC
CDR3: CASSAFAIVVETQYF

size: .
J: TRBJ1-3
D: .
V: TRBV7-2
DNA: TGTGCCAGCAGCTTAGCGGGACCGAGCTCTGGAAACACCATATATTTT
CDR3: CASSLAGPSSGNTIYF

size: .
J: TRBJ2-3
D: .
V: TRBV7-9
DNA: TGTGCCACAAGGGGGGGGTCAACGAGCACAGATACGCAGTATTTT
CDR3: CATRGGSTSTDTQYF

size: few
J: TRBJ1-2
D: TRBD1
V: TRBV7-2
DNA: TGTGCCAGCAGCTTAGTGGACAGGGGAAGCACATCCTATGGCTACACCTTC
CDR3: CASSLVDRGSTSYGYTF

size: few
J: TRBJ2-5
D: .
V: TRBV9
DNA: TGTGCCAGCAGCGTAGGGAGGGGGGGCTTCCAAGAGACCCAGTACTTC
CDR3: CASSVGRGGFQETQYF

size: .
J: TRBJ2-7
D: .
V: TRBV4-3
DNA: TGCGCCAGCAGCCAAGAAGAGAGAGGGGCTTACGAGCAGTACTTC
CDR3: CASSQEERGAYEQYF

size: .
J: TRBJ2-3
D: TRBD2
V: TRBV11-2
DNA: TGTGCCAGCAGCTTTTCGACGGGAGGGCTCACAGATACGCAGTATTTT
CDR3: CASSFSTGGLTDTQYF

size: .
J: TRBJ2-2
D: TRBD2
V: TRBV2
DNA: TGTGCCAGCACTAGCGGGGTGTCGAACACCGGGGAGCTGTTTTTT
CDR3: CASTSGVSNTGELFF

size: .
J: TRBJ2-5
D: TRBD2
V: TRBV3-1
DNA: TGTGCCAGCAGCCCCGGGAGGGGGGTTGGAAATGAGCAGTACTTC
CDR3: CASSPGRGVGNEQYF

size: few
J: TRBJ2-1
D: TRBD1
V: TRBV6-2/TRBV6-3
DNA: TGTGCCAGCGACAGGGGTCAAAACAATGAGCAGTTCTTC
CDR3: CASDRGQNNEQFF

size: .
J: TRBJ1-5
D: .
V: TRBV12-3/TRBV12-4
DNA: TGTGCCAGCAGTTCCAATGAAGATCAGCCCCAGCATTTT
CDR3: CASSSNEDQPQHF

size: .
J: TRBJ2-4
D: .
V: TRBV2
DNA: TGTGCCAGCTCCTCCTTGACAGCCAAAAACATTCAGTACTTC
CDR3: CASSSLTAKNIQYF

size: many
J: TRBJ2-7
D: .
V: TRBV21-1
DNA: TGTGCCAGCAGCTCAGAGGGGCACGAGCAGTACTTC
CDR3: CASSSEGHEQYF

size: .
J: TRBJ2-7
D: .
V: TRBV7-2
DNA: TGTGCCAGCAGCTTAGGACTAGGGACCGACTACGAGCAGTACTTC
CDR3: CASSLGLGTDYEQYF

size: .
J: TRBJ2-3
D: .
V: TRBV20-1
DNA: TGCAGTGCTAGAGAGGGTAATACGCAGTATTTT
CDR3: CSAREGNTQYF

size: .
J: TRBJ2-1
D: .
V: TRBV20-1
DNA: TGCAGTGTTCACCCGAGGGAGCAGTTCTTC
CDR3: CSVHPREQFF

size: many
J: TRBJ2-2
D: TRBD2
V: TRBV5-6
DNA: TGTGCCAGCAGGCAGCGGGGGGCCAATACCGGGGAGCTGTTTTTT
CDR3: CASRQRGANTGELFF

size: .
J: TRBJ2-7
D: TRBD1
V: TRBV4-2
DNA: TGTGCCAGCAGCCCAGAGAGACAGGGGCCCTACAATGAGCAGTACTTC
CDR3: CASSPERQGPYNEQYF

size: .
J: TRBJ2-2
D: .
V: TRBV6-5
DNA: TGTGCCAGCAGCCAACAGGGGAACACCGGGGAGCTGTTTTTT
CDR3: CASSQQGNTGELFF

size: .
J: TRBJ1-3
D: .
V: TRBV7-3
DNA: TGTGCCAGCAGTCGGACGGGTAGCTCTGGAAACACCATATATTTT
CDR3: CASSRTGSSGNTIYF